The source of this T cell receptor beta chain is a study of shared clonotypes between healthy human individuals. Measured with immunoSEQ multiplex PCR; TCRdb has only the in-frame clones, and not every one. The sample records about 2.4 million clones, 90% to 95% being singletons. V was shortened by 5 bases and J by 3 bases, with 13 bases between the two germline ends. Germline-derived CDR1 and CDR2 are MDHEN and SYDVKM. CDR3 length: 15 residues. The sequenced sample was naive CD4+ T cells from PBMCs. Subset denoted: CD45RA+ positively selected. The receptor's source is a man younger than 35 in good health. Some clones in this sample may be carry-over from other donors' samples. The chain has TRBV28 and TRBJ2-2, with D perhaps matching TRBD1 (6 bases). The CDR3 here is CASSVQGVDTGELFF. DNA of the CDR3: TGTGCCAGCAGTGTACAGGGAGTTGACACCGGGGAGCTGTTTTTT.